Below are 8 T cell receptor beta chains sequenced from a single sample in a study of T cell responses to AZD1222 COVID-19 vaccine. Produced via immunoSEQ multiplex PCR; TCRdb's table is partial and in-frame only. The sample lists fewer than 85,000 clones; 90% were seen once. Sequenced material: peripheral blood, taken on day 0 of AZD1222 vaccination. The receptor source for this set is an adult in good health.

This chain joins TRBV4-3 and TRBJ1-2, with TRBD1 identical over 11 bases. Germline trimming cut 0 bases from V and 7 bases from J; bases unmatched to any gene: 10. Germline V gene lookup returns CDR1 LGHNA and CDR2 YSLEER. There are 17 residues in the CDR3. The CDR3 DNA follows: TGCGCCAGCAGCCAAGATATGGGACAGGGGGGTTCGGGTGGCTACACCTTC. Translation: CASSQDMGQGGSGGYTF.

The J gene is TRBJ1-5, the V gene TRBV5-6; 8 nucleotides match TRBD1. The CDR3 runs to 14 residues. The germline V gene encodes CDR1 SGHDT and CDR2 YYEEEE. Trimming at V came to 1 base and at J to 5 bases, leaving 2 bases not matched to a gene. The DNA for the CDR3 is TGTGCCAGCAGCTTGATGACAGGGGATCAGCCCCAGCATTTT. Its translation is CASSLMTGDQPQHF.

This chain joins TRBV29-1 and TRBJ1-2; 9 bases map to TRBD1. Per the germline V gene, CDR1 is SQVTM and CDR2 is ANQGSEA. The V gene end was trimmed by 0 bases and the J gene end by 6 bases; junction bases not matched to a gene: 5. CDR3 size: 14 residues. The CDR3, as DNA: TGCAGCGTTGAAGATTCGGGACAGGGCCATGGCTACACCTTC. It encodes CSVEDSGQGHGYTF. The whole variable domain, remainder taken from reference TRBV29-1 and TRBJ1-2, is SAVISQKPSRDICQRGTSLTIQCQVDSQVTMMFWYRQQPGQSLTLIATANQGSEATYESGFVIDKFPISRPNLTFSTLTVSNMSPEDSSIYLCSVEDSGQGHGYTFGSGTRLTVV.

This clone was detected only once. This CDR3 reads CASSYRQGLSEQYF. CDR3 bases: TGTGCCAGCAGTTACCGTCAGGGGCTCTCCGAGCAGTACTTC. The V call is TRBV6-5, the J call TRBJ2-7; TRBD1 might be the D (6 bases). The ends were cut back, 2 bases at V and 6 bases at J, with 14 bases in the middle. The CDR3 consists of 14 residues. Germline V lookup: CDR1 MNHEY, CDR2 SVGAGI.

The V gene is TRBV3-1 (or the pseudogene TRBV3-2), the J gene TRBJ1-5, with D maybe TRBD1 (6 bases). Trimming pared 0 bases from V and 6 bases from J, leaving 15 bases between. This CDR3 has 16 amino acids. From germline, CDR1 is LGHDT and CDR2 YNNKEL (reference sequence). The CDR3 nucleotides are TGTGCCAGCAGCCAAGACAGGGGAGGTGGGGGTCAGCCCCAGCATTTT. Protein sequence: CASSQDRGGGGQPQHF.

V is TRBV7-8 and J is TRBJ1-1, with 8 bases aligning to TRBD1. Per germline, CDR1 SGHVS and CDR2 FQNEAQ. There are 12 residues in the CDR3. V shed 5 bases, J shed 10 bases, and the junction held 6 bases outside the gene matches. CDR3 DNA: TGTGCCAGCAGCCCGGACAGGGAGGCAGCTTTCTTT. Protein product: CASSPDREAAFF.

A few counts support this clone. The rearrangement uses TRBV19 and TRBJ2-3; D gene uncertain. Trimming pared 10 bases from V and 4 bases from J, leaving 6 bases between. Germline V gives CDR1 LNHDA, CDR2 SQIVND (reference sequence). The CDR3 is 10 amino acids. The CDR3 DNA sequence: TGTGCCATAGGAGCAGATACGCAGTATTTT. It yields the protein CAIGADTQYF.

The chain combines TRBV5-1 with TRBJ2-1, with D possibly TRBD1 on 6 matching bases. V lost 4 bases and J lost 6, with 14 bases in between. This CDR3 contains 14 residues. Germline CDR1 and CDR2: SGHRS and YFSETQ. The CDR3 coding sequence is TGCGCCAGCAGCACGGACCCCAGGGGCAATGAGCAGTTCTTC. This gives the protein CASSTDPRGNEQFF.